The following is a TCR beta chain sequence with its context. Antigen specificity is unknown. The source of the sample is a study of cytomegalovirus exposure and HLA in healthy donors. Study results and caveats: Immune exposure information comprised only CMV serostatus. Per a prior analysis, the majority of TCR beta V segments were productive roughly 90% or roughly 30% of the time. Across donors, presence/absence analyses took sequencing depth to be roughly uniform. The study put roughly 160 TCR beta chains on its list as cytomegalovirus-associated.

Primers included in the PCR were 60 Vbeta and 13 Jbeta primers. Method: immunoSEQ multiplex PCR; TCRdb's copy keeps in-frame clones and lacks some. This sample's table reports some 130,000 clones. Per germline, CDR1 LNHDA and CDR2 SQIVND (reference sequence). The V segment lost 3 bases and the J segment 5 bases; nucleotides outside the gene matches: 4. CDR3 length: 13 amino acids. The receptor's source is a woman in her 40s in good health and CMV-seropositive. The sample comprised PBMCs. This chain joins TRBV19 and TRBJ2-7; 7 bases align to TRBD1. DNA of the CDR3: TGTGCCAGTAGTATGGTTACAGGGGACGAGCAGTACTTC. Protein: CASSMVTGDEQYF. The full variable domain, in which reference TRBV19 and TRBJ2-7 provide the parts outside the CDR3, is DGGITQSPKYLFRKEGQNVTLSCEQNLNHDAMYWYRQDPGQGLRLIYYSQIVNDFQKGDIAEGYSVSREKKESFPLTVTSAQKNPTAFYLCASSMVTGDEQYFGPGTRLTVT.